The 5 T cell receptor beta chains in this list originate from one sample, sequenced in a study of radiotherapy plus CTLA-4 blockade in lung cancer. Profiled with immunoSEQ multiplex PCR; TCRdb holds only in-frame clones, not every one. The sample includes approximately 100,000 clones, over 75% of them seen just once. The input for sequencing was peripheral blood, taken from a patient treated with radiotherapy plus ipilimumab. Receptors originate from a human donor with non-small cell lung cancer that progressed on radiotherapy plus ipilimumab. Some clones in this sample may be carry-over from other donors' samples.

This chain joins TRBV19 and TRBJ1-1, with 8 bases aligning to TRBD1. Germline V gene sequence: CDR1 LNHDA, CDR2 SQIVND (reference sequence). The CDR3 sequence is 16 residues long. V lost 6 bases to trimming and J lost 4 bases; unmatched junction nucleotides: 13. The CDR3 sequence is CASRIENRGLVTEAFF. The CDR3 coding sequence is TGTGCCAGTAGAATTGAAAACAGGGGGTTAGTCACTGAAGCTTTCTTT.

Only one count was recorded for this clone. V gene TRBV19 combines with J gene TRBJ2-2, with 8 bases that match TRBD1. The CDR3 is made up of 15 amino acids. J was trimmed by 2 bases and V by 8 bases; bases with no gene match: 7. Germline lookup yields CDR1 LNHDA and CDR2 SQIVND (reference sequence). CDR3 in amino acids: CASHPTGANTGELFF. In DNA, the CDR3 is TGTGCCAGTCACCCGACAGGGGCAAACACCGGGGAGCTGTTTTTT.

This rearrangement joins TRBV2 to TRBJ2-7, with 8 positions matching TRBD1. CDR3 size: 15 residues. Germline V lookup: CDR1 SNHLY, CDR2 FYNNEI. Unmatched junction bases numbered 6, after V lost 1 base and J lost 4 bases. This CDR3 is CASSEVQGAGYEQYF. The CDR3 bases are TGTGCCAGCAGTGAAGTCCAGGGGGCTGGTTACGAGCAGTACTTC.

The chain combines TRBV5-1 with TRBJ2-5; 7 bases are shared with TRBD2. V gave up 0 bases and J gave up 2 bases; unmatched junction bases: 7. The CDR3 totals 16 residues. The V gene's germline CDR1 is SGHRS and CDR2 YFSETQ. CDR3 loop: CASSLGLAEKQETQYF. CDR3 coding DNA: TGCGCCAGCAGCTTGGGTCTAGCGGAAAAACAAGAGACCCAGTACTTC.

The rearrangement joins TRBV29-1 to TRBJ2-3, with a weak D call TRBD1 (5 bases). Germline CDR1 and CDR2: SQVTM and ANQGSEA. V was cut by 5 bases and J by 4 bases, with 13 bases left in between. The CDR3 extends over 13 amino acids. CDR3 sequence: CSVTIRVSDTQYF. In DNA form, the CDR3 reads TGCAGCGTTACGATCAGGGTGTCAGATACGCAGTATTTT.